Given below is one T cell receptor (beta chain) in context. The antigen remains unidentified. Other DNA sequences in the sample encode the same CDR3. The data originate from a study of shared clonotypes between healthy human individuals. Study-level background: Plates per donor: three CD4 naive, three CD4 memory, two CD8 naive, one CD8 memory.

The naive CD8 subset, CD45RO-negative cells positively selected for CCR7, excluded terminally differentiated effector memory CD45RA+ cells. This CDR3 comprises 14 residues. The ends lost 3 bases at V and 4 bases at J; junction bases unmatched: 5. Per germline, CDR1 MDHEN and CDR2 SYDVKM. Notes on the study in general: The represented genetic and exposure-history diversity was limited by the small number of donors.

The table came from immunoSEQ multiplex PCR; TCRdb's copy has only in-frame clones and leaves some out. The sample carries more than 2 million clones, 93% recorded once. The V gene is TRBV28, the J gene TRBJ1-2; 7 bases line up with TRBD1. Sequencing was done on a sample of naive CD8+ T cells from PBMCs. The TCR was taken from a man between 18 and 35 years old in good health. Some clones in this sample may be carry-over from other donors' samples. CDR3 DNA: TGTGCCAGCAGTTTGAGGGGGCTCGGCTATGGCTACACCTTC. Translated: CASSLRGLGYGYTF.